Presented here are 26 T cell receptor beta chains from one specimen sequenced in a study of cytomegalovirus exposure and HLA in healthy donors. Amplification used 60 Vbeta primers and 13 Jbeta primers. Sequenced by immunoSEQ multiplex PCR; TCRdb stores in-frame clones only, minus some. The data contain 100,000 to 150,000 clones, approximately 86% of them seen just once; the ten biggest clones take up under 2%. Sequenced material: PBMCs. The receptors here all came from a boy aged 5-17 years in good health and CMV-seronegative.

The chain combines TRBV6-5 with TRBJ2-1; TRBD2 matches 9 bases. The CDR3 has 15 amino acids. V shed 0 bases and J 5 bases; nucleotides not matched to a gene: 2. CDR1 MNHEY and CDR2 SVGAGI come from the germline V gene. In DNA form, the CDR3 reads TGTGCCAGCAGTTACTCGGGACTAGCCGACAATGAGCAGTTCTTC. Translation: CASSYSGLADNEQFF.

The gene calls are TRBV7-3 and TRBJ2-1; 10 bases line up with TRBD2. Germline CDR1 reads SGHTA; CDR2 reads FQGTGA. The CDR3 has 18 amino acids. After removal of 5 bases from V and 7 bases from J, the junction contained 17 bases not matched to a gene. DNA for the CDR3: TGTGCCAGCAGCATATTTAGCGGGGGGCCATCCGCCATGAATGAGCAGTTCTTC. Amino acid sequence: CASSIFSGGPSAMNEQFF.

The sample holds one count of this clone. V is TRBV2 and J is TRBJ1-2; D not resolved. The CDR3 runs 15 residues. Germline CDR1 SNHLY, CDR2 FYNNEI. V lost 6 bases, J lost 3 bases, and 17 bases lay in between. CDR3 sequence: CASSPTATSHYGYTF. In DNA form, the CDR3 reads TGTGCCAGCAGCCCCACGGCGACTTCACACTATGGCTACACCTTC.

The J gene is TRBJ1-2, the V gene TRBV30; a possible D gene is TRBD1 (6 bases). Germline CDR1 is GTSNPN and CDR2 is SVGIG (reference sequence). Between the trimmed V and J ends, which lost 3 bases and 0 bases, there was a span of 11 bases. The CDR3 has 14 amino acids. The CDR3 region has the DNA TGTGCCTGGAGGGAACAGGGAGCTAACTATGGCTACACCTTC. It encodes CAWREQGANYGYTF.

The chain carries TRBV6-6 and TRBJ1-6, with D possibly being TRBD1 (6 bases). Germline CDR1 MNHNY, CDR2 SVGAGI (reference sequence). This CDR3 contains 13 residues. The CDR3 nucleotides read TGTGCAAGCCGGCAGGGGTTGAATTCACCCCTCCACTTT. Translating gives CASRQGLNSPLHF.

The V gene is TRBV7-6, the J gene TRBJ2-1; D unresolved. The CDR3 has 16 amino acids. Germline-derived CDR1 and CDR2 are SGHVS and FNYEAQ. Between the trimmed V and J ends, which lost 2 bases and 0 bases, there was a span of 11 bases. CDR3 sequence (DNA): TGTGCCAGCAGCTTACGTGCGGCCAGCTCCTACAATGAGCAGTTCTTC. This translates into CASSLRAASSYNEQFF.

This chain joins TRBV29-1 and TRBJ1-1; 8 bases fit TRBD1. V trimming: 0 bases; J trimming: 10 bases; junction bases outside the gene matches: 1. Germline-derived CDR1 and CDR2 are SQVTM and ANQGSEA. The CDR3 is made up of 11 amino acids. The CDR3 spells CSVEDGQGAFF. The DNA of the CDR3 is TGCAGCGTTGAAGATGGACAGGGAGCTTTCTTT.

V usage is TRBV18 and J usage is TRBJ1-5; D is ambiguous. The CDR3 sequence is 15 residues long. The V gene's germline CDR1 is KGHSH and CDR2 LQKENI. Trimming cost V 0 bases and J 2 bases, with 8 bases left between them. CDR3 nucleotide sequence: TGTGCCAGCTCACCACCGGGGAGCGGCAATCAGCCCCAGCATTTT. This encodes CASSPPGSGNQPQHF.

This rearrangement joins TRBV4-2 to TRBJ2-1, with a tentative D call TRBD2 (6 bases). V lost 2 bases and J lost 2, with 10 bases in between. The CDR3 has 15 amino acids. Germline values: CDR1 LGHNA, CDR2 YNFKEQ. CDR3: CASSQTSLAYNEQFF. The CDR3 DNA reads TGTGCCAGCAGCCAAACTAGCCTCGCCTACAATGAGCAGTTCTTC.

The V and J genes are TRBV1 and TRBJ2-7; the table's D call of TRBD1 was not tested on the DNA. TRBV1 is a recognized pseudogene. The CDR3 length is 18 residues. Here the CDR3 reads CTSSRRQGWGHRGYEQYF. The CDR3 coding sequence is TGCACCAGCAGCCGTCGACAGGGATGGGGGCACAGAGGCTACGAGCAGTACTTC.

The chain combines TRBV14 with TRBJ2-2, with D uncertain. Looked up from germline, CDR1 is SGHDN and CDR2 is FVKESK. V lost 0 bases to trimming and J lost 7 bases, with 9 bases between them. CDR3 length: 14 amino acids. CDR3 loop: CASSQELSVGELFF. Here the CDR3 DNA reads TGTGCCAGCAGCCAAGAACTATCTGTCGGGGAGCTGTTTTTT.

This chain uses TRBV5-1 with TRBJ1-1, with 8 bases aligning to TRBD1. The length of the CDR3 is 15 residues. V lost 4 bases to trimming and J lost 2 bases; unmatched junction nucleotides: 7. Germline lookup yields CDR1 SGHRS and CDR2 YFSETQ. CDR3 DNA: TGCGCCAGCAGCCCTGGACAGGGCTATAACACTGAAGCTTTCTTT. It yields the protein CASSPGQGYNTEAFF.

This chain connects TRBV7-9 to TRBJ2-7; 9 bases match TRBD1. The V and J ends lost 5 bases and 0 bases, in that order; junction bases with no gene match: 5. Germline assignment: CDR1 SEHNR and CDR2 FQNEAQ (reference sequence). This CDR3 has 15 amino acids. The CDR3 DNA reads TGTGCCAGCAGCGCGCCGGGACAGGGCTCCTACGAGCAGTACTTC. This encodes CASSAPGQGSYEQYF. The full variable domain, its missing parts supplied by reference TRBV7-9 and TRBJ2-7, is DTGVSQNPRHKITKRGQNVTFRCDPISEHNRLYWYRQTLGQGPEFLTYFQNEAQLEKSRLLSDRFSAERPKGSFSTLEIQRTEQGDSAMYLCASSAPGQGSYEQYFGPGTRLTVT.

A few counts support this clone. The chain combines TRBV25-1 with TRBJ1-6; D unclear. CDR1 is MGHDK and CDR2 is SYGVNS in the germline V gene. The CDR3 is 12 residues long. Trimming pared 4 bases from V and 11 bases from J, leaving 9 bases between. This CDR3 is CASSGGITPLHF. In DNA form, the CDR3 reads TGTGCCAGCAGTGGTGGCATCACACCCCTCCACTTT.

V and J are TRBV4-3 and TRBJ1-3; 7 bases fit TRBD1. CDR1 and CDR2 (germline): LGHNA, YSLEER. V was clipped by 7 bases and J by 0 bases; unmatched bases: 6. The CDR3 totals 15 residues. CDR3 in amino acids: CASNQGQSSGNTIYF. In DNA form, the CDR3 reads TGCGCCAGCAACCAGGGACAGTCCTCTGGAAACACCATATATTTT.

The count of this clone is one. V gene TRBV13 combines with J gene TRBJ2-7; 13 bases map to TRBD2. Germline trimming cut 5 bases from V and 5 bases from J; bases unmatched to any gene: 6. CDR3 length: 15 residues. Per the germline V gene, CDR1 is PRHDT and CDR2 is FYEKMQ (reference sequence). CDR3 DNA: TGTGCCAGCAGCCCCACTAGCGGGAGGGCCCACGAGCAGTACTTC. Translating it yields CASSPTSGRAHEQYF.

This chain uses TRBV7-2 with TRBJ1-2, with D unclear. From germline, CDR1 is SGHTA and CDR2 FQGNSA. The ends were cut back, 1 base at V and 3 bases at J, with 9 bases in the middle. The CDR3 has 14 amino acids. The CDR3 here is CASSLEVGDYGYTF. In nucleotides, the CDR3 is TGTGCCAGCAGCTTAGAGGTCGGAGACTATGGCTACACCTTC.

CDR3 coding DNA: TGTGCCAGCAGCCAACGACTAGAGGTTCGAGAGACCCAGTACTTC. Its protein product is CASSQRLEVRETQYF. V usage is TRBV14 and J usage is TRBJ2-5; weak D call: TRBD2 (6 bases). This CDR3 has 15 amino acids. The V and J ends lost 2 bases and 4 bases respectively, with 14 bases between them. Germline V gene data show CDR1 as SGHDN and CDR2 as FVKESK. The entire variable domain, with the rest obtained from reference TRBV14 and TRBJ2-5, is as follows: EAGVTQFPSHSVIEKGQTVTLRCDPISGHDNLYWYRRVMGKEIKFLLHFVKESKQDESGMPNNRFLAERTGGTYSTLKVQPAELEDSGVYFCASSQRLEVRETQYFGPGTRLLVL.

The chain links TRBV6-1 to TRBJ2-7, with D perhaps matching TRBD1 (6 bases). The V end lost 4 bases, the J end lost 4 bases, and 17 bases lay between the germline ends. The germline V gene encodes CDR1 MNHNS and CDR2 SASEGT. The CDR3 has 15 amino acids. The CDR3 spells CASSGKGTGSYEQYF. CDR3 bases: TGTGCCAGCAGTGGAAAGGGTACAGGGTCTTACGAGCAGTACTTC.

V and J are TRBV9 and TRBJ1-1, with TRBD1 matching 7 bases. CDR1 SGDLS and CDR2 YYNGEE come from the germline V gene. Losses at the gene ends were 0 bases for V and 2 bases for J; bases not matched to a gene: 1. CDR3 length: 14 amino acids. The CDR3 reads CASSVEGANTEAFF. For the CDR3, the DNA is TGTGCCAGCAGCGTAGAGGGGGCAAACACTGAAGCTTTCTTT.

The gene calls are TRBV19 and TRBJ2-7; D unclear. The CDR3 contains 11 residues. V dropped 1 base and J dropped 5 bases, with 3 bases sitting between them. In germline, CDR1 is LNHDA, CDR2 SQIVND (reference sequence). The CDR3 loop is CASSIGHEQYF. Written as DNA, the CDR3 is TGTGCCAGTAGTATAGGGCACGAGCAGTACTTC.

In this sample, this clone turned up a few times. V gene TRBV27 combines with J gene TRBJ2-3; 7 bases match TRBD2. CDR1 and CDR2 from the germline V gene are MNHEY and SMNVEV (reference sequence). CDR3 length: 14 amino acids. Losses at the gene ends were 2 bases for V and 6 bases for J; bases not matched to a gene: 5. This CDR3 reads CASSLAGAMDTQYF. DNA for the CDR3: TGTGCCAGCAGTTTAGCGGGAGCGATGGATACGCAGTATTTT.

This chain connects TRBV6-5 to TRBJ1-2; TRBD1 might be the D (6 bases). From germline, CDR1 is MNHEY and CDR2 SVGAGI. CDR3 length: 12 residues. V lost 6 bases and J lost 5, with 10 bases in between. As DNA, the CDR3 is TGTGCCAGCAGCACAGGGCCTTATGGCTACACCTTC. Its protein is CASSTGPYGYTF.

This clone was picked up a small number of times. This CDR3 is CASSEGGTGAFF. DNA of the CDR3: TGTGCCAGCAGTGAGGGGGGTACAGGAGCTTTCTTT. The chain recombines TRBV6-1 with TRBJ1-1; TRBD1 might be the D (5 bases). The CDR3 has 12 residues. Germline CDR1 reads MNHNS; CDR2 reads SASEGT. Trimming removed 3 bases from V and 10 bases from J, with 12 bases in between.

This chain joins TRBV7-3 and TRBJ2-1; TRBD2 matches 10 bases. The V gene end was trimmed by 4 bases and the J gene end by 8 bases; junction bases not matched to a gene: 5. The CDR3 runs 14 residues. Germline assignment: CDR1 SGHTA and CDR2 FQGTGA. The CDR3 spells CASSSAGGPYEQFF. The CDR3 DNA reads as TGTGCCAGCAGCTCAGCGGGAGGGCCCTATGAGCAGTTCTTC. Supplemented by reference TRBV7-3 and TRBJ2-1, the full variable domain reads GAGVSQTPSNKVTEKGKYVELRCDPISGHTALYWYRQSLGQGPEFLIYFQGTGAADDSGLPNDRFFAVRPEGSVSTLKIQRTERGDSAVYLCASSSAGGPYEQFFGPGTRLTVL.

J is TRBJ2-7 and V is TRBV7-2, with D tentatively TRBD2 (5 bases). Trimming cost V 5 bases and J 1 base, with 9 bases left between them. The germline V gene has CDR1 SGHTA and CDR2 FQGNSA. The CDR3 runs 13 residues. CDR3 in amino acids: CASSRGNSYEQYF. For the CDR3, the DNA is TGTGCCAGCAGCCGAGGGAATTCCTACGAGCAGTACTTC.